These 27 T cell receptor beta chains were all obtained from the same sample, sequenced in a study of T cells in Graves' hyperthyroidism and ophthalmopathy. RNA transcripts provided the source from which TCR beta CDR3 regions were amplified. Primed by the HTBI set, a first-round RT-PCR was run on the TCR CDR3. TCRdb independently ran MiXCR on the multiplex PCR reads; one entry per CDR3 protein. Found here are a few hundred thousand distinct CDR3 sequences, approximately 44% of them singletons; the top ten hold approximately 7.5%. Sequenced sample: peripheral blood or thyroid tissue (not recorded which). The receptor set was obtained from a woman under 30 with Graves' hyperthyroidism.

Regarding this clonotype: Its ends do not fully match the called genes, so a read error is possible. The V gene is TRBV5-1, the J gene TRBJ2-7; TRBD2 agrees at 8 bases. The germline V gene encodes CDR1 SGHRS and CDR2 YFSETQ. The CDR3 extends over 15 amino acids. In DNA form, the CDR3 reads TGTGCCAGCAGCTTGGCGACTAGCGCCCTCAATGAGCAGTACTTC. The encoded protein is CASSLATSALNEQYF.

To note about this clonotype: Relative to the germline gene, one junction end is altered; a read error may explain this. The gene calls are TRBV7-8 and TRBJ2-7, with 12 bases lining up with TRBD1. Germline CDR1 reads SGHVS; CDR2 reads FQNEAQ. The CDR3 is 17 residues long. The CDR3 protein is CASSLARGQGASYEQYF. For the CDR3, the DNA is TGTGCCAGCAGCCTAGCGAGGGGACAGGGGGCATCCTACGAGCAGTACTTC.

This clonotype was seen at least ten times. The rearrangement links TRBV27 to TRBJ2-7; a possible D gene is TRBD1 (6 bases). V was cut by 6 bases and J by 7 bases, with 10 bases left in between. The CDR3 has 11 residues. Germline V gene lookup returns CDR1 MNHEY and CDR2 SMNVEV (reference sequence). In DNA form, the CDR3 reads TGTGCCAGCAGGGGGGCTTGGGAGCAGTACTTC. Its protein is CASRGAWEQYF.

In its sample, this clonotype was seen many times. V gene TRBV9 combines with J gene TRBJ1-1; tentatively, D is TRBD1 (6 bases). Trimming pared 4 bases from V and 1 base from J, leaving 14 bases between. This CDR3 has 15 residues. Per germline, CDR1 SGDLS and CDR2 YYNGEE. CDR3 residues: CASSLGGTPNTEAFF. The CDR3 nucleotides read TGTGCCAGCAGCTTGGGGGGCACCCCGAACACTGAAGCTTTCTTT.

The rearrangement links TRBV10-3 to TRBJ2-5; possible D gene TRBD2, 7 bases. The CDR3 is 15 residues long. The V end lost 4 bases, the J end lost 3 bases, and 15 bases lay between the germline ends. Germline CDR1 ENHRY, CDR2 SYGVKD. As DNA, the CDR3 is TGTGCCATCAGTGGTCGGGGGGCGAAGAAAGAGACCCAGTACTTC. Amino acid sequence: CAISGRGAKKETQYF.

This clonotype came up many times. The gene calls are TRBV2 and TRBJ1-2; a possible D gene is TRBD1 (6 bases). V was pared by 4 bases and J by 5 bases, with 23 bases between. CDR3 length: 17 residues. CDR1 and CDR2 from the germline V gene are SNHLY and FYNNEI. CDR3 coding DNA: TGTGCCAGCAGTGTCGCGGCTTTTACGGGGGGCGAGTATGGCTACACCTTC. This translates into CASSVAAFTGGEYGYTF.

This clonotype came up many times. This rearrangement joins TRBV19 to TRBJ1-2; TRBD1 might be the D (6 bases). The V end was cut by 10 bases, the J end by 2 bases, with 20 bases between. Germline values: CDR1 LNHDA, CDR2 SQIVND (reference sequence). This CDR3 contains 15 residues. In DNA form, the CDR3 reads TGTGCCACCACGGCGGGGGCCGGGCTGAACTATGGCTACACCTTC. Amino acid sequence: CATTAGAGLNYGYTF. The entire variable domain, with the rest obtained from reference TRBV19 and TRBJ1-2, is as follows: DGGITQSPKYLFRKEGQNVTLSCEQNLNHDAMYWYRQDPGQGLRLIYYSQIVNDFQKGDIAEGYSVSREKKESFPLTVTSAQKNPTAFYLCATTAGAGLNYGYTFGSGTRLTVV.

The chain recombines TRBV2 with TRBJ2-7; the D call may be TRBD1 or TRBD2 (5 bases each). Germline CDR1 is SNHLY and CDR2 is FYNNEI. Deletions cut 4 bases from V and 0 bases from J, with 10 bases between. The CDR3 contains 14 residues. DNA for the CDR3: TGTGCCAGCAGTGGCCCAGGGAGCTCCTACGAGCAGTACTTC. This codes for CASSGPGSSYEQYF.

V and J are TRBV2 and TRBJ2-3; 11 bases map to TRBD1. V shed 9 bases and J 0 bases; nucleotides not matched to a gene: 8. Germline V gene lookup returns CDR1 SNHLY and CDR2 FYNNEI. CDR3 length equals 16 residues. CDR3 in DNA: TGTGCCAGAAAGGACAGGGGGCTAGCTAGCACAGATACGCAGTATTTT. Protein product: CARKDRGLASTDTQYF.

The chain joins TRBV5-1 to TRBJ1-5, with TRBD1 identical over 7 bases. Germline CDR1 reads SGHRS; CDR2 reads YFSETQ. The CDR3 length is 15 residues. V shed 1 base, J shed 14 bases, and the junction held 15 bases outside the gene matches. The DNA of the CDR3 is TGCGCCAGCAGCTTGTGGTGGGGGACAGAAGCCTACGAGCATTTT. Its protein is CASSLWWGTEAYEHF.

The chain carries TRBV7-9 and TRBJ2-2, with D uncertain. This CDR3 has 10 residues. From germline, CDR1 is SEHNR and CDR2 FQNEAQ (reference sequence). V was trimmed by 6 bases and J by 9 bases, leaving 5 bases between them. CDR3: CASSKRELFF. CDR3 DNA: TGTGCCAGCAGTAAGCGGGAGCTGTTTTTT.

This rearrangement joins TRBV25-1 to TRBJ1-2; a weak D match, TRBD1 (5 bases). The ends were cut back, 5 bases at V and 2 bases at J, with 18 bases in the middle. This CDR3 contains 16 residues. Germline values: CDR1 MGHDK, CDR2 SYGVNS. CDR3 DNA: TGTGCCAGCAGTAAGGGCCCCCAGGGAGAGAACTATGGCTACACCTTC. Protein product: CASSKGPQGENYGYTF.

The chain employs TRBV2 and TRBJ2-6; possibly TRBD1 or TRBD2 for D (5 bases each). V was pared by 3 bases and J by 4 bases, with 13 bases between. Per the germline V gene, CDR1 is SNHLY and CDR2 is FYNNEI. The CDR3 extends over 16 amino acids. CDR3 nucleotide sequence: TGTGCCAGCAGTGAGGACCTGTGGGACGGGGCCAACGTCCTGACTTTC. Its translation is CASSEDLWDGANVLTF. The entire variable domain, with the rest obtained from reference TRBV2 and TRBJ2-6, is as follows: EPEVTQTPSHQVTQMGQEVILRCVPISNHLYFYWYRQILGQKVEFLVSFYNNEISEKSEIFDDQFSVERPDGSNFTLKIRSTKLEDSAMYFCASSEDLWDGANVLTFGAGSRLTVL.

This clonotype was seen at least ten times. The DNA of the CDR3 is TGTGCCAGCAGTTACATCCGGAACCGTTCACCCCTCCACTTT. This gives the protein CASSYIRNRSPLHF. V and J are TRBV6-6 and TRBJ1-6; D remains ambiguous. CDR3 length equals 14 residues. Trimming removed 2 bases at V and 9 bases at J, with 11 bases between. CDR1 and CDR2 (germline): MNHNY, SVGAGI (reference sequence).

This clonotype has a count of ten or more. The gene calls are TRBV4-2 and TRBJ2-5; 7 nucleotides agree with TRBD2. Germline loops: CDR1 LGHNA, CDR2 YNFKEQ. This CDR3 comprises 16 residues. V trimming: 4 bases; J trimming: 3 bases; junction bases outside the gene matches: 11. The CDR3 sequence: CASSPLGEAGEETQYF. Written as DNA, the CDR3 is TGTGCCAGCAGCCCCCTGGGCGAGGCGGGAGAAGAGACCCAGTACTTC.

CDR3 nucleotides: TGTGCCACCAGTGATGTAAAAAAGCGAGGCTACACCTTC. Translated: CATSDVKKRGYTF. The chain joins TRBV24-1 to TRBJ1-2; D remains ambiguous. This CDR3 region has 13 residues. Germline CDR1 reads KGHDR; CDR2 reads SFDVKD. Trimming took off 3 bases at V and 8 bases at J, with 12 bases between the two ends.

The V and J genes are TRBV18 and TRBJ1-2; 9 positions agree with TRBD1. With 5 bases clipped from V and 4 bases from J, the junction kept 5 bases outside the gene matches. Looked up from germline, CDR1 is KGHSH and CDR2 is LQKENI. CDR3 size: 14 residues. The CDR3 is CASSWDRVFYGYTF. The CDR3 nucleotides read TGTGCCAGCTCATGGGACAGGGTGTTCTATGGCTACACCTTC.

The rearrangement links TRBV10-3 to TRBJ2-7, with D possibly TRBD1 on 6 matching bases. Matching the DNA end better, TRBJ2-1 makes the J call doubtful. The CDR3 has 14 residues. Germline V gene lookup returns CDR1 ENHRY and CDR2 SYGVKD. Here the CDR3 reads CAISPDSRSNEQFF. CDR3 nucleotides: TGTGCCATCAGTCCGGACAGTCGAAGCAATGAGCAGTTCTTC.

This chain links TRBV12-5 with TRBJ2-7, with D perhaps TRBD2 (6 bases). Germline V gives CDR1 LGHNT, CDR2 FRNRAP. The CDR3 totals 15 residues. The CDR3, as DNA: TGTGCCAGCAGTTACTTGGCTAGCGAGGAAGATACGCAGTACTTC. Translating gives CASSYLASEEDTQYF.

The chain links TRBV20-1 to TRBJ2-5; D call uncertain. The CDR3 loop spans 11 amino acids. V dropped 6 bases and J dropped 5 bases, with 10 bases sitting between them. Germline CDR1 and CDR2: DFQATT and SNEGSKA (reference sequence). The CDR3 coding sequence is TGCAGTGCGGATTTCGGGGAGACCCAGTACTTC. Amino acid sequence: CSADFGETQYF.

The V gene is TRBV4-1, the J gene TRBJ1-4, with D possibly matching TRBD1 (5 bases). The CDR3 sequence is 15 residues long. Germline V gene data show CDR1 as MGHRA and CDR2 as YSYEKL. Trimming took off 4 bases at V and 4 bases at J, with 13 bases between the two ends. The CDR3 is CASSLPGRDNEKLFF. CDR3 in DNA: TGCGCCAGCAGCCTCCCGGGACGGGATAATGAAAAACTGTTTTTT.

This clonotype was seen repeatedly, ten times or more. V is TRBV6-6 and J is TRBJ1-5; 7 nucleotides match TRBD1. The CDR3 contains 17 residues. V was pared by 5 bases and J by 1 base, with 11 bases of the junction left unmatched. Germline V gene data show CDR1 as MNHNY and CDR2 as SVGAGI (reference sequence). CDR3: CASSDKFQGESNQPQHF. The CDR3 DNA is TGTGCCAGCAGTGACAAATTCCAGGGGGAGAGCAATCAGCCCCAGCATTTT.

The chain uses TRBV20-1 and TRBJ1-5; TRBD1 matches 10 bases. The CDR3 is 16 amino acids. The germline CDR1 and CDR2 sequences are DFQATT and SNEGSKA (reference sequence). V shed 0 bases and J 7 bases; nucleotides not matched to a gene: 9. As DNA, the CDR3 is TGCAGTGCTAGAGATCGAGACGGGACAGGGGACCAGCCCCAGCATTTT. Its translation: CSARDRDGTGDQPQHF.

The chain links TRBV7-9 to TRBJ2-7; 7 bases line up with TRBD2. Matching the DNA end better, TRBJ2-1 makes the J call doubtful. The CDR3 has 15 amino acids. Germline V gene lookup returns CDR1 SEHNR and CDR2 FQNEAQ (reference sequence). This CDR3 is CASSQPGRREIEQFF. In DNA form, the CDR3 reads TGTGCCAGCAGCCAACCGGGGAGGCGGGAGATTGAGCAGTTCTTC.

V and J are TRBV24-1 and TRBJ1-4; D call uncertain. Trimming stripped 4 bases from V and 4 bases from J, with 12 bases between. This CDR3 is built from 15 residues. Germline CDR1 reads KGHDR; CDR2 reads SFDVKD. CDR3 coding DNA: TGTGCCACCAGTGAACCTAGCGGGATTAATGAAAAACTGTTTTTT. Translating gives CATSEPSGINEKLFF.

Only a few counts were recorded for this clonotype. V is TRBV29-1 and J is TRBJ2-1, with D unclear. The length of the CDR3 is 13 residues. Germline V gene data show CDR1 as SQVTM and CDR2 as ANQGSEA. V was clipped by 2 bases and J by 6 bases, with 11 bases between them. The CDR3 sequence: CSVEPRNLNEQFF. In DNA, the CDR3 is TGCAGCGTTGAACCTAGAAACCTCAATGAGCAGTTCTTC.

Here the CDR3 reads CSEGAGQETQYF. The CDR3 bases are TGCAGTGAGGGGGCCGGTCAAGAGACCCAGTACTTC. This chain uses TRBV20-1 with TRBJ2-5; 7 bases line up with TRBD1. Trimming cost V 7 bases and J 2 bases; bases outside gene matches: 4. Germline V gene data show CDR1 as DFQATT and CDR2 as SNEGSKA (reference sequence). The CDR3 is 12 residues long.